The next 27 T cell receptor beta chains were all read from a single sample in a study of a mutant IDH1 vaccine in newly diagnosed glioma. Data came from immunoSEQ multiplex PCR; TCRdb stores just in-frame clones and leaves some out. The repertoire includes around 61,000 clones, 75% to 90% of them detected once, and 4.6% sits in the top ten. These receptors lack a known antigen. The time point denotes: week 5, during vaccination. Topical imiquimod accompanied each vaccine dose, which consisted of 300 ug of mutant IDH1 20-mer peptide. This specimen consisted of PBMCs, obtained from a glioma patient whose treatment included an IDH1 peptide vaccine. The receptors derive from a woman in her 40s with glioma.

The V and J genes are TRBV2 and TRBJ2-2, with D tentatively TRBD1 (7 bases). The ends were cut back, 4 bases at V and 1 base at J, with 13 bases in the middle. This CDR3 comprises 16 residues. Per the germline V gene, CDR1 is SNHLY and CDR2 is FYNNEI. CDR3 in amino acids: CASSVRQGGNTGELFF. The CDR3 DNA reads TGTGCCAGCAGTGTCAGGCAGGGGGGGAACACCGGGGAGCTGTTTTTT.

The V gene is TRBV7-9, the J gene TRBJ1-1; D is unclear. CDR1 SEHNR and CDR2 FQNEAQ come from the germline V gene (reference sequence). The CDR3 loop spans 13 amino acids. V was clipped by 4 bases and J by 1 base, with 7 bases between them. The CDR3 DNA follows: TGTGCCAGCAGCTATAACGGGAACACTGAAGCTTTCTTT. Translation: CASSYNGNTEAFF.

This clone was counted only a few times. The CDR3 sequence is CASSADKIYGYTF. DNA of the CDR3: TGTGCCAGCAGTGCTGATAAGATCTATGGCTACACCTTC. The rearrangement uses TRBV6-5 and TRBJ1-2; D gene unclear. The V gene lost 5 bases and the J gene lost 4 bases, with 11 bases spanning the gap. CDR1 and CDR2 from the germline V gene are MNHEY and SVGAGI. This CDR3 has 13 residues.

This clone appeared once. J is TRBJ2-2 and V is TRBV7-9; D ambiguous. The CDR3 runs 15 residues. Germline loops: CDR1 SEHNR, CDR2 FQNEAQ (reference sequence). Trimming left V 3 bases short and J 2 bases short, with 10 bases between. The DNA for the CDR3 is TGTGCCAGCAGCTTTAGTACAATAAACACCGGGGAGCTGTTTTTT. Translated: CASSFSTINTGELFF.

The chain carries TRBV2 and TRBJ1-5; D not certain. This CDR3 comprises 13 residues. The germline V gene has CDR1 SNHLY and CDR2 FYNNEI. Trimming removed 6 bases at V and 0 bases at J, with 6 bases between. The CDR3, as DNA: TGTGCCAGCAGGAGGAATAGCAATCAGCCCCAGCATTTT. Protein: CASRRNSNQPQHF.

The J gene is TRBJ2-7, the V gene TRBV28; D may be TRBD1 (6 bases). The CDR3 extends over 15 amino acids. Germline lookup yields CDR1 MDHEN and CDR2 SYDVKM. V gave up 7 bases and J gave up 6 bases, with 22 bases separating them. This CDR3 reads CASTTLGVGGREQYF. DNA for the CDR3: TGTGCCAGCACCACTCTTGGGGTAGGGGGACGCGAGCAGTACTTC.

This clone was seen once. The chain is built from TRBV6-1 and TRBJ1-1, with D unclear. Trimming cost V 7 bases and J 4 bases, with 7 bases left between them. This CDR3 contains 11 residues. Germline V CDR1 and CDR2: MNHNS, SASEGT. The CDR3 region is CASTRGTEAFF. The CDR3, as DNA: TGTGCCAGCACCCGTGGCACTGAAGCTTTCTTT.

This clone was recorded once. The rearrangement joins TRBV15 to TRBJ2-7; D call uncertain. Trimming stripped 4 bases from V and 3 bases from J, with 4 bases between. This CDR3 has 11 amino acids. CDR1 LNHNV and CDR2 YYDKDF come from the germline V gene (reference sequence). For the CDR3, the DNA is TGTGCCACCAGCACTTACTACGAGCAGTACTTC. Protein product: CATSTYYEQYF.

The rearrangement uses TRBV2 and TRBJ2-7; 14 nucleotides agree with TRBD2. Germline V gives CDR1 SNHLY, CDR2 FYNNEI. CDR3 size: 16 residues. With V trimmed by 2 bases and J by 5 bases, 5 bases remained unmatched. CDR3 residues: CASSEMGTSGSHEQYF. The CDR3 DNA reads as TGTGCCAGCAGTGAAATGGGGACTAGCGGGAGCCACGAGCAGTACTTC. The full variable domain, completed using reference TRBV2 and TRBJ2-7, is EPEVTQTPSHQVTQMGQEVILRCVPISNHLYFYWYRQILGQKVEFLVSFYNNEISEKSEIFDDQFSVERPDGSNFTLKIRSTKLEDSAMYFCASSEMGTSGSHEQYFGPGTRLTVT.

This chain connects TRBV2 to TRBJ1-1; D gene uncertain. CDR1 and CDR2 from the germline V gene are SNHLY and FYNNEI. V was clipped by 10 bases and J by 3 bases, with 9 bases between them. The CDR3 is 11 amino acids. The CDR3 region is CATIEDTEAFF. The DNA of the CDR3 is TGTGCCACGATCGAGGACACTGAAGCTTTCTTT.

In DNA form, the CDR3 reads TGTGCCAGTAGTAGGGGGGCTAGCGGATTTGAGCAGTTCTTC. Protein: CASSRGASGFEQFF. V usage is TRBV19 and J usage is TRBJ2-1, with TRBD2 as a possible D gene (7 bases). V lost 4 bases and J 9 bases, leaving 16 bases between the germline ends. The CDR3 contains 14 residues. Germline CDR1 and CDR2: LNHDA and SQIVND (reference sequence).

The chain recombines TRBV6-1 with TRBJ1-5; D not certain. The CDR3 is made up of 15 amino acids. Trimming left V 6 bases short and J 11 bases short, with 23 bases between. CDR1 and CDR2 from the germline V gene are MNHNS and SASEGT. The CDR3 nucleotides read TGTGCCAGCAGCCTCAATGGAGTTCTGCGAGTCGCCCAGCATTTT. Its translation: CASSLNGVLRVAQHF.

The CDR3 here is CASSPQGGSNTGELFF. The DNA for the CDR3 is TGCGCCAGCAGCCCGCAGGGAGGGTCGAACACCGGGGAGCTGTTTTTT. This chain joins TRBV4-3 and TRBJ2-2, with 7 bases lining up with TRBD2. Germline lookup yields CDR1 LGHNA and CDR2 YSLEER. The junction had 5 bases not matched to a gene; V was cut back by 4 bases and J by 0 bases. CDR3 length: 16 amino acids.

This clone was detected only a few times. V gene TRBV6-6 combines with J gene TRBJ1-4; D gene ambiguous. Germline CDR1 reads MNHNY; CDR2 reads SVGAGI (reference sequence). Trimming removed 7 bases from V and 0 bases from J, with 9 bases in between. The CDR3 extends over 14 amino acids. CDR3 region: CASTHVATNEKLFF. The CDR3, as DNA: TGTGCCAGCACCCACGTAGCAACTAATGAAAAACTGTTTTTT.

This clone was seen a few times. The chain combines TRBV10-1 with TRBJ1-5; D remains ambiguous. The ends were cut back, 2 bases at V and 1 base at J, with 6 bases in the middle. Per germline, CDR1 WNHNN and CDR2 SYGVQD (reference sequence). The CDR3 loop spans 14 amino acids. This CDR3 reads CASSERPSNQPQHF. The CDR3 nucleotides are TGCGCCAGCAGTGAGAGGCCAAGCAATCAGCCCCAGCATTTT.

The gene calls are TRBV6-5 and TRBJ1-1; 9 positions match TRBD1. The germline V gene has CDR1 MNHEY and CDR2 SVGAGI. This CDR3 has 15 amino acids. V lost 5 bases, J lost 3 bases, and 7 bases stayed unmatched. CDR3 residues: CASSNQGQGYTEAFF. As DNA, the CDR3 is TGTGCCAGCAGTAACCAGGGACAGGGCTACACTGAAGCTTTCTTT.

By share of the sample, this clone is medium-sized. The gene calls are TRBV7-6 and TRBJ1-1; perhaps TRBD1 as D (6 bases). The germline V gene has CDR1 SGHVS and CDR2 FNYEAQ. The CDR3 is 13 amino acids. V lost 7 bases and J 2 bases, leaving 11 bases between the germline ends. This CDR3 reads CASTPGHNTEAFF. CDR3 in DNA: TGTGCCAGCACCCCGGGACATAACACTGAAGCTTTCTTT.

The chain has TRBV15 and TRBJ2-7; D not certain. V lost 4 bases, J lost 4 bases, and 5 bases lay in between. Germline CDR1 is LNHNV and CDR2 is YYDKDF (reference sequence). This CDR3 has 11 residues. The CDR3 nucleotides are TGTGCCACCAGCACTTTTTACGAGCAGTACTTC. Translated, it gives CATSTFYEQYF.

The chain uses TRBV5-1 and TRBJ1-2; the match to TRBD1 covers 9 bases. Germline CDR1 and CDR2: SGHRS and YFSETQ. The CDR3 is 15 residues long. Trimming cost V 3 bases and J 0 bases; bases outside gene matches: 3. CDR3 loop: CASSSGTGSNYGYTF. The DNA of the CDR3 is TGCGCCAGCAGCTCTGGGACAGGGTCTAACTATGGCTACACCTTC.

The chain uses TRBV19 and TRBJ2-4; D assignment may be TRBD1 or TRBD2 (5 bases each). Per the germline V gene, CDR1 is LNHDA and CDR2 is SQIVND (reference sequence). The CDR3 has 14 residues. Trimming left V 1 base short and J 4 bases short, with 8 bases between. CDR3 nucleotide sequence: TGTGCCAGTAGTATAGGAGGGGCAAAAAACATTCAGTACTTC. It is translated as CASSIGGAKNIQYF.

This rearrangement joins TRBV28 to TRBJ2-3; 9 nucleotides align to TRBD1. This CDR3 has 14 amino acids. V lost 4 bases to trimming and J lost 4 bases; unmatched junction nucleotides: 3. The germline gives CDR1 MDHEN, CDR2 SYDVKM. The DNA for the CDR3 is TGTGCCAGCAGTTCCCGGACAGGGGCAGATACGCAGTATTTT. This translates into CASSSRTGADTQYF.

The rearrangement uses TRBV7-9 and TRBJ2-7; no definite D call. Germline V gives CDR1 SEHNR, CDR2 FQNEAQ (reference sequence). V dropped 1 base and J dropped 5 bases, with 3 bases sitting between them. CDR3 size: 11 residues. DNA for the CDR3: TGTGCCAGCAGCTTAGTCGACGAGCAGTACTTC. It translates to CASSLVDEQYF.

CDR3 sequence reads: CASSYWTGTEAFF. The CDR3 DNA follows: TGTGCCAGCAGTTATTGGACAGGCACTGAAGCTTTCTTT. The chain employs TRBV6-5 and TRBJ1-1; 7 bases fit TRBD1. Unmatched junction bases numbered 2, after V lost 3 bases and J lost 4 bases. The CDR3 is 13 amino acids. CDR1 is MNHEY and CDR2 is SVGAGI in the germline V gene.

The rearrangement links TRBV27 to TRBJ1-1; D call uncertain. V lost 6 bases to trimming and J lost 2 bases, with 10 bases between them. This CDR3 spans 13 amino acids. Germline V gene data show CDR1 as MNHEY and CDR2 as SMNVEV (reference sequence). CDR3 bases: TGTGCCAGCAGCCTGACACTTAACACTGAAGCTTTCTTT. Its protein is CASSLTLNTEAFF.

The V gene is TRBV30, the J gene TRBJ2-1; D unclear. The germline V and J ends were trimmed by 0 bases and 2 bases, with 17 bases remaining between them. Germline V lookup: CDR1 GTSNPN, CDR2 SVGIG (reference sequence). The CDR3 totals 17 residues. As DNA, the CDR3 is TGTGCCTGGAGTGTAGGTCATGGTGTGGGGACCTACAATGAGCAGTTCTTC. Translating gives CAWSVGHGVGTYNEQFF.

The V gene is TRBV29-1, the J gene TRBJ2-7, with D possibly matching TRBD1 (6 bases). Trimming cost V 6 bases and J 3 bases, with 18 bases left between them. Germline values: CDR1 SQVTM, CDR2 ANQGSEA. This CDR3 has 14 amino acids. The CDR3 loop is CSVREADSRYEQYF. As DNA, the CDR3 is TGCAGCGTGCGTGAAGCGGACAGCCGCTACGAGCAGTACTTC.

V gene TRBV27 combines with J gene TRBJ2-7, with a possible D match to TRBD2 (5 bases). The CDR3 loop spans 13 amino acids. Germline V gives CDR1 MNHEY, CDR2 SMNVEV (reference sequence). V gave up 5 bases and J gave up 3 bases, with 11 bases separating them. CDR3 nucleotide sequence: TGTGCCAGCAGTCCTCCGGGAATCTACGAGCAGTACTTC. Protein sequence: CASSPPGIYEQYF.